This T cell receptor beta chain was sequenced in a study of T cell responses to AZD1222 COVID-19 vaccine. Findings and limits, study-wide: Within unmutated variant regions lay the reported targets of nearly half of spike-specific TCRs. Spike regions recognized by vaccine-associated CD4 TCRs spanned the protein, led by 160-218 and 743-854.

On this clone: Antigen specificity is unknown.

Data came from immunoSEQ multiplex PCR; TCRdb stores just in-frame clones and leaves some out. The sample records about 150,000 clones, about 87% being singletons. The V gene's germline CDR1 is MNHEY and CDR2 SVGEGT. The length of the CDR3 is 13 residues. V lost 2 bases and J 6 bases, leaving 10 bases between the germline ends. The J gene is TRBJ1-2, the V gene TRBV6-2 or TRBV6-3; tentatively, D is TRBD1 (5 bases). The material was peripheral blood, obtained on day 0 of AZD1222 vaccination. This clonotype was sampled from an adult in good health. This chain's CDR3 is CASSYDSFDGYTF. CDR3 bases: TGTGCCAGCAGTTACGACAGCTTTGATGGCTACACCTTC.